This record concerns one TCR beta chain sequence. There is no known antigen for this receptor. No base quality values were provided; no much bigger clone lies one nucleotide off. The sample belongs to a study of blood T cell repertoires in COVID-19 (dated by TCRdb to the early 2020s). Some background on the complete study: Samples covering the acute and convalescent phases of COVID-19 were provided by collaborators in the United States, Italy and Spain. The material from the prospective study consisted of cDNA or gDNA derived from T cells, B-cell-depleted T cells, or PBMCs. Subjects who had been exposed to COVID-19, were actively infected with it, or had recovered from it provided the deeply sampled blood TCRbeta repertoires that made up the dataset. The repertoires were released in a freely available public database intended as a resource for research on the immune response to SARS-CoV-2. Samples were obtained from the ongoing ImmuneRACE study (first 160 participants) and from about 1,300 subjects provided by 6 global collaborators. A de-identified subject ID, COVID-19 status, age in years and sex were almost always included in the sample metadata. HLA class I and class II types, where available, came from metadata supplied by the sample provider rather than from assay-based typing. The study at large found these results: How much clinical and demographic metadata was included differed by source and by participant, and the metadata was provided uncurated.

TCRbeta CDR3 regions were amplified from genomic DNA using the immunoSEQ Assay, a bias-controlled multiplex PCR. As for the original processing: The number of nucleated cells in each sample was estimated from the amplification of reference gene primers within the assay. Sequence reads were collapsed and filtered to measure the absolute abundance of every unique TCRbeta CDR3 rearrangement. Productive Simpson clonality was computed per sample as the square root of Simpson's diversity index over productive rearrangements. TCRdb retrieved this table from immuneACCESS and kept in-frame rearrangements only. Not all clones are present; in checked studies, unresolved V genes account for under half, and no reason is known for the remainder. That table furnishes V, J and clone size, whereas the DNA furnished D and trimming. The sample table lists 150,000 to 200,000 clones, approximately 80% of them with a count of one. The leading ten clones occupy under 9% of the sample.

One collaborating source in Seattle enrolled patients while the patients were actively infected and followed the patients over time throughout the course of disease. Whole blood was collected in K2EDTA tubes by collaborating institutions according to the institutions' own protocols. Collaborator samples were shipped for TCRbeta analysis as frozen whole blood, isolated PBMCs, or DNA extracted from either sample type. This clonotype was sampled from a woman aged 40 to 50 with COVID-19, enrolled during active disease. Sequencing was carried out using peripheral blood.

The CDR3 corresponds to CATSDRNRGNTQYF. The DNA sequence is as follows: TGTGCCACCAGTGATCGAAACAGGGGGAATACGCAGTATTTT. The rearranged chain carries TRBV24-1 and TRBJ2-3; 8 middle bases align to TRBD1. The germline V and J ends show losses of 3 bases and 7 bases respectively, and no gene match explains 5 bases of the junction. The CDR3 spans 14 residues, from the cysteine through the phenylalanine. Only the CDR3 portion is preserved as DNA: 42 bases, with reading frame beginning at the first base. The germline V gene supplies CDR1 KGHDR and CDR2 SFDVKD.